This paragraph covers one T cell receptor beta chain sequence. Sequencing used immunoSEQ v3. The method was immunoSEQ multiplex PCR; TCRdb's version includes in-frame clones alone and lacks a portion of them. The profile covers about 59,000 clones, with less than 75% appearing a single time and about 1.8% taken by the ten largest. This specimen belongs to a study of TIL therapy for anti-PD-1-resistant metastatic lung cancer. Overall study: Progressing patients received lymphodepletion, expanded TIL infusion and IL-2. Tumors had a median PD-L1 proportion score of around 6.4%. Tumors carried a median roughly 1.5 non-synonymous mutations per megabase.

The V gene end was trimmed by 0 bases and the J gene end by 5 bases; junction bases not matched to a gene: 7. Germline CDR1 is SGHTA and CDR2 is FQGNSA. The CDR3 has 17 amino acids. Time point noted: pre-treatment sample, taken before nivolumab and TIL therapy. Stage 4 NSCLC adults joined between 2017 and 2020. Sequenced here: blood, sampled at baseline. V is TRBV7-2 and J is TRBJ1-1; 12 positions match TRBD1. The origin of this receptor is a person between 30 and 79 years old with non-small cell lung cancer. CDR3: CASSLALAGQGATEAFF. DNA of the CDR3: TGTGCCAGCAGCTTAGCGCTAGCGGGACAGGGGGCGACTGAAGCTTTCTTT.